This T cell receptor beta chain is from a study of T cell responses to AZD1222 COVID-19 vaccine. Study-level points and caveats: Regions 160-218 and 743-854 held dominance among vaccine-associated CD4 TCRs, which spanned spike.

Data came from immunoSEQ multiplex PCR; TCRdb stores just in-frame clones and leaves some out. The table records about 84,000 clones, about 85% of them present only once. The length of the CDR3 is 15 residues. The germline CDR1 and CDR2 sequences are ENHRY and SYGVKD. V shed 3 bases and J shed 4 bases, with 15 bases lying between them. About this clone: The target antigen is unknown.

The material sequenced was peripheral blood, taken on day 0 of AZD1222 vaccination. J is TRBJ1-2 and V is TRBV10-3, with TRBD1 as a possible D gene (5 bases). The receptor's source is an adult in good health. CDR3 nucleotides: TGTGCCATCAGTGACCTGGGTAAGGGGAGCTATGGCTACACCTTC. Residues: CAISDLGKGSYGYTF.